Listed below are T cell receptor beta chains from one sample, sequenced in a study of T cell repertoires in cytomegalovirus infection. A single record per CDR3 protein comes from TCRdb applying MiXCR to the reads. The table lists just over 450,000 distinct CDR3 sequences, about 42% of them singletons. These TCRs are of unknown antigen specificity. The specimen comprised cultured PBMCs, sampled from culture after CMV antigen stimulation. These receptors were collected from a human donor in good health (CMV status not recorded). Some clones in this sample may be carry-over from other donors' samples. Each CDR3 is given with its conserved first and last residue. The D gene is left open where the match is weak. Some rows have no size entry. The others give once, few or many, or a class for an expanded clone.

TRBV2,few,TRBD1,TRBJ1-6,TGTGCCAGCGCCGGGACAGGGAATTCACCCCTCCACTTT,CASAGTGNSPLHF
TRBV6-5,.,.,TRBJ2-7,TGTGCCAGCAACAAAGGTTACGAGCAGTACTTC,CASNKGYEQYF
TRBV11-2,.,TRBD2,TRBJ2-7,TGTGCCAGCAGCCTCGGAGACAGCGGGATAGCTTACGAGCAGTACTTC,CASSLGDSGIAYEQYF
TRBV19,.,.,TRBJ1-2,TGTGCCAGTAGTATAGAGGCAGCTTATGGCTACACCTTC,CASSIEAAYGYTF
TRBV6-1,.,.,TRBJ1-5,TGTGCCAGCAGGGCCGGGGGGATATATCAGCCCCAGCATTTT,CASRAGGIYQPQHF
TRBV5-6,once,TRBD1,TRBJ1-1,TGTGCCAGCAGCCCGTCGGACAGGGGGCTCACTGAAGCTTTCTTT,CASSPSDRGLTEAFF
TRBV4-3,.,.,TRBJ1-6,TGCGCCAGCAGCCAAGACCGGACAGCCGATTCACCCCTCCACTTT,CASSQDRTADSPLHF
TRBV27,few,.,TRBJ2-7,TGTGCCAGCCCACACTACGAGCAGTACTTC,CASPHYEQYF
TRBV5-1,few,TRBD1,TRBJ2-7,TGCGCCAGCAGTAACAGGGGTATCGACGAGCAGTACTTC,CASSNRGIDEQYF
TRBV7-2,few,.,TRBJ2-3,TGTGCCAGCAGCAAATTCAGGGACCCAGATACGCAGTATTTT,CASSKFRDPDTQYF
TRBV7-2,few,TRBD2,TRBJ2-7,TGTGCCAGCGACGGACTAGCGGGAGACGAGCAGTACTTC,CASDGLAGDEQYF
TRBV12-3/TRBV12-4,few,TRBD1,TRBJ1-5,TGTGCCAGCAGTTTTCGGGACAGAAACCAGCATTTT,CASSFRDRNQHF
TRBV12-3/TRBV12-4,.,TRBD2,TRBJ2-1,TGTGCCAGCAGCCAGGGACTAACCTACAATGAGCAGTTCTTC,CASSQGLTYNEQFF
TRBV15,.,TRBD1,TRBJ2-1,TGTGCCACCAGCAGTGGGACAGGACCCTACAATGAGCAGTTCTTC,CATSSGTGPYNEQFF
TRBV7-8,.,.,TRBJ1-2,TGTGCCAGCAGCTTTAATGGTGCCTATGGCTACACCTTC,CASSFNGAYGYTF
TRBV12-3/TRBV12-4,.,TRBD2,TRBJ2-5,TGTGCCAGCAGCTCAATTTGGGGACTAGCGGGAGTGGAGACCCAGTACTTC,CASSSIWGLAGVETQYF
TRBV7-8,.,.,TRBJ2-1,TGTGCCAGCAGCTTACCTCGACAGACAAGCTACAATGAGCAGTTCTTC,CASSLPRQTSYNEQFF
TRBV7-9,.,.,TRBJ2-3,TGTGCCAGCAGCTCCACCCTCCTCCCTGACACAGATACGCAGTATTTT,CASSSTLLPDTDTQYF
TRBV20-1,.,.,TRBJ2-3,TGCAGTGCTAGAGCGGGTTGGGGGGGCCCTCCGAACGGCACAGATACGCAGTATTTT,CSARAGWGGPPNGTDTQYF
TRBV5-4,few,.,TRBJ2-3,TGTGCCAGCAGCTTGGAGGGGGAGGGCCTCCAGGATACGCAGTATTTT,CASSLEGEGLQDTQYF
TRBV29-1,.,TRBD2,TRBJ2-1,TGCAGCGTTGAGGGTAGCGGGGGGGCTTACAATGAGCAGTTCTTC,CSVEGSGGAYNEQFF
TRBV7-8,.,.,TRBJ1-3,TGTGCCAGCACCCCCGAGGGGGGAGCCAGGGTTGATGGAAACACCATATATTTT,CASTPEGGARVDGNTIYF
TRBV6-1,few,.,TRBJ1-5,TGTGCCGGAGGCGAACATTTTCATAGCAATCAGCCCCAGCATTTT,CAGGEHFHSNQPQHF
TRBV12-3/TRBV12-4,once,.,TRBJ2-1,TGTGCCAGCACCCCTAGCGCAGGGACCTACAATGAGCAGTTCTTC,CASTPSAGTYNEQFF
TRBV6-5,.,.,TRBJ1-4,TGTGCCAGCAGTTTCCGACCCTCCGGGACGGCAAATGAAAAACTGTTTTTT,CASSFRPSGTANEKLFF
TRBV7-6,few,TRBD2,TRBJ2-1,TGTGCCAGCAGCTTAGAAGGCGCGGGAGGGCTTTTGTATGAGCAGTTCTTC,CASSLEGAGGLLYEQFF
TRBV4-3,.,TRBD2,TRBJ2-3,TGCGCCAGCAGCCAAGGCGCGGGACTAGTAACAGATACGCAGTATTTT,CASSQGAGLVTDTQYF
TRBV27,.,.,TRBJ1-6,TGTGCCAGCACCGGGGTGCGAAGGGGCCATTCACCCCTCCACTTT,CASTGVRRGHSPLHF
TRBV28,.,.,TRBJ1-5,TGTGCCGCTGGAAGGAGCAATCAGCCCCAGCATTTT,CAAGRSNQPQHF
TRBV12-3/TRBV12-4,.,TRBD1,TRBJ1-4,TGTGCCAGCACCCCGGGACAGGGAAATGAAAAACTGTTTTTT,CASTPGQGNEKLFF
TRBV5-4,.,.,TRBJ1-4,TGTGCCAGCAGCCGTCGCGCCGGGACGGAGAATGAAAAACTGTTTTTT,CASSRRAGTENEKLFF
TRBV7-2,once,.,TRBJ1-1,TGTGCCAGCAGCCCAACGGGCGAGAACACTGAAGCTTTCTTT,CASSPTGENTEAFF
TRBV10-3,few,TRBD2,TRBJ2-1,TGTGCCATCAGGAGCGGGGTGTACAATGAGCAGTTCTTC,CAIRSGVYNEQFF
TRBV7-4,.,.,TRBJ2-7,TGTGCCAGCAGCTTAACTAGCTTTAACCACGAGCAGTACTTC,CASSLTSFNHEQYF
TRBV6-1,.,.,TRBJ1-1,TGTGCCAGCCGGTACACTGAAGCTTTCTTT,CASRYTEAFF
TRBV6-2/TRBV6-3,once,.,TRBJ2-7,TGTGCCAGCAGTTACTCGAGGTCTAGAATCATCTACGAGCAGTACTTC,CASSYSRSRIIYEQYF
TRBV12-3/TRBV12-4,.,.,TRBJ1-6,TGTGCCAGCAGCCTCCGGGGTAGGGGTTATTCACCCCTCCACTTT,CASSLRGRGYSPLHF
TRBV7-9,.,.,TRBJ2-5,TGTGCCAGCAGCTTACGGACAAGGGGGACCCAGTACTTC,CASSLRTRGTQYF
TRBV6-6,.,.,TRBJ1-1,TGTGCCAGCAGTTACTCGAGTGATTATTCTGAAGCTTTCTTT,CASSYSSDYSEAFF
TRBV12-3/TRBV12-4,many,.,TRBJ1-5,TGTGCCAGCAGCTTTGGCGGTCAGCCCCAGCATTTT,CASSFGGQPQHF
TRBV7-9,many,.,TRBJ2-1,TGTGCCAGCAGCTTTGGGGGTGAGCAGTTCTTC,CASSFGGEQFF
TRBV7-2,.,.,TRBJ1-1,TGTGCCAGCAGCGAACAGGGTTTCTACACTGAAGCTTTCTTT,CASSEQGFYTEAFF
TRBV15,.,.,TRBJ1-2,TGTGCCACCACACCGGGACGTGCTCGAGGCTACACCTTC,CATTPGRARGYTF
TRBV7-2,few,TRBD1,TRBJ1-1,TGTGCCAGCAGCACTCTTTCAGGGGGTTCTACTGAAGCTTTCTTT,CASSTLSGGSTEAFF
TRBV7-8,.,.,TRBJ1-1,TGTGCCAGCAGCTTAGATGGACTGAACACTGAAGCTTTCTTT,CASSLDGLNTEAFF
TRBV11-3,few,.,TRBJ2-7,TGTGCCAGCAGCTTATCATCCGGACAGTCCTACGAGCAGTACTTC,CASSLSSGQSYEQYF
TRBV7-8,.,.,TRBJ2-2,TGTGCCAGCAGCCGTATTCCCGGGATGGCCGGGGAGCTGTTTTTT,CASSRIPGMAGELFF
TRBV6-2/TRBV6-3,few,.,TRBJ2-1,TGTGCCAGCAGTTACAGAGACGTGGGCAATGAGCAGTTCTTC,CASSYRDVGNEQFF
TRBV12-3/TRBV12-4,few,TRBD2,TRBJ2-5,TGTGCCAGCAGCAAGCGGGAGACAAAAGAGACCCAGTACTTC,CASSKRETKETQYF